This passage covers 26 T cell receptor beta chains from one sample sequenced in a study of T cell responses to AZD1222 COVID-19 vaccine. The repertoire was sequenced with immunoSEQ multiplex PCR; TCRdb's copy has only in-frame clones and lacks some. Among approximately 100,000 clones listed, around 94% were seen once. The material was peripheral blood, obtained on day 0 of AZD1222 vaccination. These receptors originate from an adult in good health.

The chain couples TRBV5-1 to TRBJ2-3; D might be TRBD1 or TRBD2, each matching 5 bases. The CDR3 spans 15 residues. Germline CDR1 is SGHRS and CDR2 is YFSETQ. Trimming took 4 bases from V and 2 from J, leaving 14 bases between them. This chain's CDR3 is CASSPTGPFTDTQYF. CDR3 DNA sequence: TGCGCCAGCAGCCCAACGGGGCCCTTCACAGATACGCAGTATTTT.

The chain carries TRBV2 and TRBJ2-2, with TRBD1 matching 7 bases. This CDR3 comprises 15 residues. V gave up 6 bases and J gave up 5 bases; unmatched junction bases: 9. Germline CDR1 is SNHLY and CDR2 is FYNNEI. DNA of the CDR3: TGTGCCAGCAGCGAGAACAGGGGTAATACCGGGGAGCTGTTTTTT. Its protein product is CASSENRGNTGELFF.

This chain connects TRBV13 to TRBJ2-3; D is possibly TRBD2 (5 bases). The CDR3 spans 18 residues. Deletions cut 0 bases from V and 2 bases from J, with 18 bases between. Germline CDR1 and CDR2: PRHDT and FYEKMQ (reference sequence). The CDR3 here is CASSLGVGTSGITDTQYF. The CDR3 DNA follows: TGTGCCAGCAGCTTAGGGGTGGGCACTAGTGGAATCACAGATACGCAGTATTTT.

The DNA for the CDR3 is TGTGCCAGCAGCAATTGCGGGGGCCTAATGAACACTGAAGCTTTCTTT. Protein product: CASSNCGGLMNTEAFF. V gene TRBV21-1 combines with J gene TRBJ1-1. TRBV21-1 is a recognized pseudogene. The CDR3 sequence is 16 residues long.

This clone was detected once. The V gene is TRBV20-1, the J gene TRBJ1-1; 8 nucleotides align to TRBD1. Looked up from germline, CDR1 is DFQATT and CDR2 is SNEGSKA (reference sequence). Germline trimming cut 5 bases from V and 6 bases from J; bases unmatched to any gene: 2. CDR3 size: 11 residues. CDR3 region: CSARTGPEAFF. The DNA for the CDR3 is TGCAGTGCTCGGACAGGGCCTGAAGCTTTCTTT.

The genes are TRBV9 and TRBJ1-2; D remains unclear. V was pared by 0 bases and J by 4 bases, with 13 bases between. The CDR3 sequence is 15 residues long. Germline V gene lookup returns CDR1 SGDLS and CDR2 YYNGEE. The CDR3, as DNA: TGTGCCAGCAGCGTAGGACGGAAAACCATCTATGGCTACACCTTC. This translates into CASSVGRKTIYGYTF.

The genes are TRBV7-2 and TRBJ2-2; 9 positions agree with TRBD2. Losses at the gene ends were 6 bases for V and 4 bases for J; bases not matched to a gene: 12. CDR1 is SGHTA, CDR2 FQGNSA, per germline. The CDR3 has 17 residues. The CDR3 DNA sequence: TGTGCCAGCAGACCTCTAGCGGGGTTGTTAGTCACCGGGGAGCTGTTTTTT. Its protein is CASRPLAGLLVTGELFF.

As DNA, the CDR3 is TGCAGTGCTAGTACCGGGACAGGCTCCTCTAACTATGGCTACACCTTC. It is translated as CSASTGTGSSNYGYTF. This chain links TRBV20-1 with TRBJ1-2; TRBD1 agrees at 8 bases. The CDR3 is 16 amino acids. The junction had 9 bases not matched to a gene; V was cut back by 3 bases and J by 0 bases. Germline CDR1 reads DFQATT; CDR2 reads SNEGSKA (reference sequence).

The V and J genes are TRBV6-2 or TRBV6-3 and TRBJ1-3; weak D call: TRBD1 (6 bases). The CDR3 runs to 17 residues. V lost 6 bases and J lost 0, with 18 bases in between. CDR1 is MNHEY, CDR2 SVGEGT, per germline. CDR3 sequence reads: CASSPHRRTVSGNTIYF. The CDR3 DNA reads as TGTGCCAGCAGCCCCCATAGAAGGACAGTCTCTGGAAACACCATATATTTT.

The chain couples TRBV11-2 to TRBJ1-6, with TRBD1 identical over 8 bases. Trimming removed 4 bases from V and 10 bases from J; junction bases left unmatched: 9. This CDR3 is built from 15 residues. Germline lookup yields CDR1 SGHAT and CDR2 FQNNGV. CDR3 in amino acids: CASSSRQGRTSPLHF. CDR3 bases: TGTGCCAGCAGCTCCCGACAGGGGAGGACCTCACCCCTCCACTTT. Complete variable domain (other parts from reference TRBV11-2 and TRBJ1-6): EAGVAQSPRYKIIEKRQSVAFWCNPISGHATLYWYQQILGQGPKLLIQFQNNGVVDDSQLPKDRFSAERLKGVDSTLKIQPAKLEDSAVYLCASSSRQGRTSPLHFGNGTRLTVT.

This sequence joins TRBV13 and TRBJ2-7; D is possibly TRBD1 or TRBD2 (5 bases each). With 4 bases removed from V and 2 bases from J, the gap between germline ends came to 12 bases. This CDR3 has 14 residues. CDR1 is PRHDT, CDR2 FYEKMQ, per germline (reference sequence). DNA of the CDR3: TGTGCCAGCAGCTCCGGGACCCCCGCCTACGAGCAGTACTTC. It is translated as CASSSGTPAYEQYF.

This sequence joins TRBV19 and TRBJ2-7; D is ambiguous. The CDR3 has 15 residues. V gave up 3 bases and J gave up 2 bases, with 14 bases separating them. CDR1 and CDR2 from the germline V gene are LNHDA and SQIVND (reference sequence). CDR3 sequence reads: CASSIVPSSPYEQYF. CDR3 in DNA: TGTGCCAGTAGTATTGTGCCTAGTTCCCCCTACGAGCAGTACTTC.

The CDR3 nucleotides are TGCGCCAGCAGCCTCGGACTAGCGGGCGACGCAGATACGCAGTATTTT. This encodes CASSLGLAGDADTQYF. V and J are TRBV4-3 and TRBJ2-3, with TRBD2 matching over 11 bases. V dropped 4 bases and J dropped 4; count of bases not matched to a gene: 7. This CDR3 spans 16 amino acids. CDR1 is LGHNA and CDR2 is YSLEER in the germline V gene.

This rearrangement joins TRBV16 to TRBJ1-2; D call uncertain. The germline V gene has CDR1 KGHSY and CDR2 FQNENV. The CDR3 spans 16 residues. V was shortened by 4 bases and J by 2 bases, with 17 bases between the two germline ends. The CDR3 nucleotides are TGTGCCAGCAGCCCTCAGGACGGAGGGTTAAACTATGGCTACACCTTC. Its translation is CASSPQDGGLNYGYTF.

This clone is judged large. The chain recombines TRBV2 with TRBJ1-4; possibly TRBD1 for D (6 bases). The CDR3 consists of 14 residues. Germline V gene lookup returns CDR1 SNHLY and CDR2 FYNNEI. Deletions cut 3 bases from V and 6 bases from J, with 11 bases between. CDR3 bases: TGTGCCAGCAGTGACTACAGGGAGGATGAAAAACTGTTTTTT. Translation: CASSDYREDEKLFF.

The rearrangement links TRBV9 to TRBJ2-2; D gene ambiguous. The germline V and J ends were trimmed by 1 base and 0 bases, with 10 bases remaining between them. Per germline, CDR1 SGDLS and CDR2 YYNGEE. The CDR3 spans 16 residues. The CDR3 is CASSVRAEANTGELFF. The CDR3 DNA sequence: TGTGCCAGCAGCGTAAGGGCGGAAGCGAACACCGGGGAGCTGTTTTTT.

The J gene is TRBJ2-1, the V gene TRBV6-5; D is possibly TRBD1 (7 bases). The CDR3 runs 15 residues. Between the trimmed V and J ends, which lost 8 bases and 5 bases, there was a span of 19 bases. From germline, CDR1 is MNHEY and CDR2 SVGAGI. The CDR3 DNA follows: TGTGCCAGCGGCTTTACAGGGGAGGCTAACAATGAGCAGTTCTTC. It specifies CASGFTGEANNEQFF.

To note about this clone: A read error may be the cause here, since a much bigger clone is one base away. This chain links TRBV7-9 with TRBJ1-6, with D hard to call. The CDR3 consists of 12 residues. CDR1 and CDR2 from the germline V gene are SEHNR and FQNEAQ (reference sequence). Trimming stripped 3 bases from V and 5 bases from J, with 2 bases between. CDR3 nucleotides: TGTGCCAGCAGCTTTAATAATTCACCCCTCCACTTT. Protein sequence: CASSFNNSPLHF.

This chain joins TRBV30 and TRBJ2-2; the match to TRBD2 covers 10 bases. V trimming: 2 bases; J trimming: 5 bases; junction bases outside the gene matches: 2. Germline values: CDR1 GTSNPN, CDR2 SVGIG (reference sequence). The CDR3 is made up of 14 amino acids. The CDR3 nucleotides read TGTGCCTGGAGTTGGGGACTAGCGACCGGGGAGCTGTTTTTT. Translating it yields CAWSWGLATGELFF.

The rearrangement uses TRBV5-4 and TRBJ1-1, with D unclear. The CDR3 totals 13 residues. V gave up 4 bases and J gave up 1 base, with 8 bases separating them. CDR1 and CDR2 from the germline V gene are SGHNT and YYREEE (reference sequence). The CDR3 coding sequence is TGTGCCAGCAGCCGGGGTTCGAACACTGAAGCTTTCTTT. This encodes CASSRGSNTEAFF.

The chain carries TRBV6-4 and TRBJ2-1; TRBD2 matches at 10 bases. The V gene end was trimmed by 3 bases and the J gene end by 8 bases; junction bases not matched to a gene: 7. The CDR3 is 15 residues long. CDR1 MRHNA and CDR2 SNTAGT come from the germline V gene. CDR3: CASSESSGSRDEQFF. CDR3 nucleotides: TGTGCCAGCAGTGAGTCTAGCGGGAGCCGGGATGAGCAGTTCTTC.

This clone appeared a single time. CDR3 sequence (DNA): TGTGCCAGCAGCCAAGAGGCTTGGTGGGTAATTGGTGAAAAACTGTTTTTT. Protein: CASSQEAWWVIGEKLFF. The gene calls are TRBV3-1 (or the pseudogene TRBV3-2) and TRBJ1-4; D remains unclear. Trimming left V 0 bases short and J 7 bases short, with 18 bases between. This CDR3 has 17 amino acids. Germline V gene lookup returns CDR1 LGHDT and CDR2 YNNKEL (reference sequence).

The chain links TRBV7-9 to TRBJ2-2; 8 bases fit TRBD2. Germline CDR1 SEHNR, CDR2 FQNEAQ (reference sequence). Trimming at V came to 7 bases and at J to 3 bases, leaving 4 bases not matched to a gene. The CDR3 is made up of 14 amino acids. The CDR3: CASISSGYTGELFF. The CDR3 coding sequence is TGTGCCAGCATTTCTAGCGGGTACACCGGGGAGCTGTTTTTT. Supplemented by reference TRBV7-9 and TRBJ2-2, the full variable domain reads DTGVSQNPRHKITKRGQNVTFRCDPISEHNRLYWYRQTLGQGPEFLTYFQNEAQLEKSRLLSDRFSAERPKGSFSTLEIQRTEQGDSAMYLCASISSGYTGELFFGEGSRLTVL.

This clone appeared a few times. The chain recombines TRBV2 with TRBJ1-1; D not certain. Trimming removed 6 bases at V and 5 bases at J, with 4 bases between. CDR3 length equals 10 residues. The V gene's germline CDR1 is SNHLY and CDR2 FYNNEI. Written as DNA, the CDR3 is TGTGCCAGCAGGGCGACTGAAGCTTTCTTT. Residues: CASRATEAFF.

The chain's CDR3 is CASSLSGGAEAFF. The CDR3 DNA reads as TGTGCCAGCAGCTTATCAGGTGGTGCTGAAGCTTTCTTT. This chain connects TRBV7-9 to TRBJ1-1; D gene uncertain. V was trimmed by 2 bases and J by 6 bases, leaving 10 bases between them. CDR1 is SEHNR, CDR2 FQNEAQ, per germline (reference sequence). There are 13 residues in the CDR3. The variable domain in full, completed from reference TRBV7-9 and TRBJ1-1, reads DTGVSQNPRHKITKRGQNVTFRCDPISEHNRLYWYRQTLGQGPEFLTYFQNEAQLEKSRLLSDRFSAERPKGSFSTLEIQRTEQGDSAMYLCASSLSGGAEAFFGQGTRLTVV.

The chain links TRBV4-3 to TRBJ1-4; D may be TRBD1 (5 bases). CDR1 and CDR2 (germline): LGHNA, YSLEER. The CDR3 spans 16 residues. Between the trimmed V and J ends, which lost 0 bases and 11 bases, there was a span of 19 bases. The CDR3: CASSQEVGTVKGKLFF. CDR3 nucleotides: TGCGCCAGCAGCCAAGAGGTAGGGACGGTGAAGGGGAAACTGTTTTTT.